Shown below are 10 T cell receptor beta chains from a single sample sequenced in a study of shared clonotypes between healthy human individuals. Measured with immunoSEQ multiplex PCR; TCRdb has only the in-frame clones, and not every one. The sample holds 2 million to 3 million clones, 93% seen once. Input material: naive CD4+ T cells from PBMCs. Sample subset: CD45RA+ positively selected. The receptors shown here come from a man aged 18 to 30 in good health. Some clones in this sample may be carry-over from other donors' samples.

This chain joins TRBV5-1 and TRBJ2-1; D is perhaps TRBD2 (5 bases). The length of the CDR3 is 15 residues. The V end lost 1 base, the J end lost 3 bases, and 11 bases lay between the germline ends. Per germline, CDR1 SGHRS and CDR2 YFSETQ. In DNA form, the CDR3 reads TGCGCCAGCAGCTTGTATCCTAGCTACTACAATGAGCAGTTCTTC. This translates into CASSLYPSYYNEQFF.

This clone occurred a few times. Within the sample, other DNA sequences also encode this same CDR3. The V gene is TRBV20-1, the J gene TRBJ1-2, with unresolved D. V shed 5 bases and J shed 0 bases, with 1 base lying between them. The CDR3 is 10 amino acids. The germline gives CDR1 DFQATT, CDR2 SNEGSKA (reference sequence). The CDR3 loop is CSASNYGYTF. Written as DNA, the CDR3 is TGCAGTGCTTCTAACTATGGCTACACCTTC.

V and J are TRBV6-5 and TRBJ2-4; D gene unclear. CDR1 is MNHEY, CDR2 SVGAGI, per germline. The CDR3 consists of 14 residues. The V and J ends lost 7 bases and 5 bases respectively, with 15 bases between them. CDR3 nucleotide sequence: TGTGCCAGCACCGCCAATGGCGTCCAAAACATTCAGTACTTC. This gives the protein CASTANGVQNIQYF.

This chain uses TRBV9 with TRBJ2-1; 11 nucleotides agree with TRBD2. This CDR3 region has 15 residues. CDR1 SGDLS and CDR2 YYNGEE come from the germline V gene. V was clipped by 3 bases and J by 8 bases; unmatched bases: 7. The CDR3 here is CASSATSGSPYEQFF. The CDR3 nucleotides are TGTGCCAGCAGCGCAACTAGCGGGAGTCCATATGAGCAGTTCTTC.

The chain has TRBV6-6 and TRBJ2-3, with D maybe TRBD1 (5 bases). The CDR3 length is 15 residues. With 5 bases removed from V and 8 bases from J, the gap between germline ends came to 20 bases. The germline gives CDR1 MNHNY, CDR2 SVGAGI (reference sequence). CDR3 in DNA: TGTGCCAGCAGTACCCAGGGCGGATCTCAGGGTACGCAGTATTTT. Protein: CASSTQGGSQGTQYF.

For this clone: The junction and the germline gene differ at one end; a read error may be behind it. This chain uses TRBV7-2 with TRBJ2-1; 8 bases are shared with TRBD2. CDR1 is SGHTA and CDR2 is FQGNSA in the germline V gene. The CDR3 runs 15 residues. The CDR3 DNA reads as TGTGCCAGCAGCATAGCGGGGACCTCCTACAATGAGCAGTTCTTC. Translation gives CASSIAGTSYNEQFF.

The chain carries TRBV28 and TRBJ2-7; D may be TRBD1 or TRBD2 (7 bases each). Trimming took 5 bases from V and 3 from J, leaving 14 bases between them. Looked up from germline, CDR1 is MDHEN and CDR2 is SYDVKM. CDR3 length: 14 amino acids. CDR3 residues: CASSTSRGGYEQYF. The CDR3 nucleotides are TGTGCCAGCAGTACCTCCAGGGGGGGCTACGAGCAGTACTTC.

The chain recombines TRBV7-9 with TRBJ1-1; possible D gene TRBD1, 6 bases. V was trimmed by 5 bases and J by 5 bases, leaving 15 bases between them. Germline V gene lookup returns CDR1 SEHNR and CDR2 FQNEAQ (reference sequence). CDR3 length: 14 residues. CDR3 DNA sequence: TGTGCCAGCAGCGTCCAGGGGACGACAACTGAAGCTTTCTTT. This encodes CASSVQGTTTEAFF.

This chain joins TRBV5-1 and TRBJ2-2, with 11 bases lining up with TRBD2. This CDR3 comprises 17 residues. V lost 2 bases, J lost 2 bases, and 5 bases stayed unmatched. The germline V gene has CDR1 SGHRS and CDR2 YFSETQ. CDR3 sequence: CASSLLTSGSNTGELFF. In DNA form, the CDR3 reads TGCGCCAGCAGCTTACTTACTAGCGGGAGCAACACCGGGGAGCTGTTTTTT.

On this clone itself: Other DNA sequences within the sample encode an identical CDR3. The chain employs TRBV5-1 and TRBJ2-5; TRBD2 aligns across 9 bases. The trim removed 0 bases at V and 1 base at J, leaving 4 bases unmatched. The CDR3 loop spans 16 amino acids. Germline assignment: CDR1 SGHRS and CDR2 YFSETQ. CDR3 residues: CASSLGGSGSQETQYF. CDR3 nucleotides: TGCGCCAGCAGCTTGGGGGGTAGCGGGAGCCAAGAGACCCAGTACTTC.